The rows below give T cell receptor beta chains drawn from one sample of a study of Ad26.COV2.S vaccination and SARS-CoV-2 variants. The protocol was immunoSEQ multiplex PCR, while the TCRdb copy is restricted to in-frame clones and leaves out a portion. Among hundreds of thousands of clones listed, around 86% were seen once. The sample was peripheral blood, taken in a trial of Ad26.COV2.S vaccine versus placebo. All receptors come from a person aged 18-60 years who received the Ad26.COV2.S COVID-19 vaccine or a placebo. Each CDR3 is given with its conserved first and last residue. A D gene is named only where the DNA matches it firmly. The size of a clone is reported for some rows only, either as once, few or many, or as a class for expanded clones.

j_call v_call d_call clone_size cdr3_nt cdr3_aa
TRBJ1-1 TRBV4-1 . . TGCGCCAGCAGCCGGACAGTGTGGAACACTGAAGCTTTCTTT CASSRTVWNTEAFF
TRBJ2-7 TRBV9 . . TGTGCCAGCAGCGTAGGCCAGACGGCCCGGTCCTACGAGCAGTACTTC CASSVGQTARSYEQYF
TRBJ1-5 TRBV7-9 . . TGTGCCAGCAGCTTAGCGGGTTATCAGCCCCAGCATTTT CASSLAGYQPQHF
TRBJ2-6 TRBV4-1 TRBD1 . TGCGCCAGCAGCCCGTCCCGGGACAGGGGGCAGGGCTCTGGGGCCAACGTCCTGACTTTC CASSPSRDRGQGSGANVLTF
TRBJ2-3 TRBV7-6 TRBD2 . TGTGCCAGCAAACCGGGACTAGCGGGGGTCATCACAGATACGCAGTATTTT CASKPGLAGVITDTQYF
TRBJ1-1 TRBV6-5 TRBD1 few TGTGCCAGCAGGGGACAGTTCGGCGCTTTCTTT CASRGQFGAFF
TRBJ2-7 TRBV7-2 TRBD1 . TGTGCCAGCAGCACCGGGACAGCCTACTCCTACGAGCAGTACTTC CASSTGTAYSYEQYF
TRBJ2-7 TRBV19 TRBD1 . TGTGCCACAGGTACCGACAGGGCCTCCTACGAGCAGTACTTC CATGTDRASYEQYF
TRBJ1-2 TRBV12-3/TRBV12-4 . . TGTGCCAGCAGTCTAGACCCGGATGGCTACACCTTC CASSLDPDGYTF
TRBJ1-2 TRBV9 . . TGTGCCAGCAGCGTAGACGGGGCTAACTATGGCTACACCTTC CASSVDGANYGYTF
TRBJ2-3 TRBV18 TRBD2 . TGTGCCAGCTCACCATATGTAAGCGGGGGGGCCTCGACAGATACGCAGTATTTT CASSPYVSGGASTDTQYF
TRBJ2-3 TRBV5-6 TRBD2 once TGTGCCAGCAGCTTGGAGTTGCGGGGGGGCGATACGCAGTATTTT CASSLELRGGDTQYF
TRBJ1-6 TRBV9 TRBD1 once TGTGCCAGCAGCCCGCGGACAGGAGGTTCACCCCTCCACTTT CASSPRTGGSPLHF
TRBJ1-5 TRBV6-2/TRBV6-3 . once TGTGCCAGCAGTTACATAGGGAGGGGCAATCAGCCCCAGCATTTT CASSYIGRGNQPQHF
TRBJ2-1 TRBV7-8 TRBD2 . TGTGCCACCACTGGGCTAGCGGTCAATGAGCAGTTCTTC CATTGLAVNEQFF
TRBJ2-1 TRBV9 . . TGTGCCAGCAGCGTAGTTGCGGGCCCCGAAAGGGAGCAGTTCTTC CASSVVAGPEREQFF
TRBJ2-2 TRBV9 . . TGTGCCAGCACCCCCCGCGGTTCCCCGGCGGCCGGGGAGCTGTTTTTT CASTPRGSPAAGELFF
TRBJ2-7 TRBV24-1 . . TGTGCCACCAGTGACCCCTCAGGCGAGCAGTACTTC CATSDPSGEQYF
TRBJ1-1 TRBV11-2 . . TGTGCCAGCAGCTTATGGGGGCTGAACACTGAAGCTTTCTTT CASSLWGLNTEAFF
TRBJ2-1 TRBV9 TRBD2 . TGTGCCAGCAGCAATCGACTAGCGGGGGTCCACAATGAGCAGTTCTTC CASSNRLAGVHNEQFF
TRBJ1-6 TRBV6-5 . . TGTGCCAGCAGTTTGATGGGGGAGAGTGGTTCACCCCTCCACTTT CASSLMGESGSPLHF
TRBJ2-1 TRBV11-3 . . TGTGCCAGCAGCTTAACGGGGGGCCGCAATGAGCAGTTCTTC CASSLTGGRNEQFF
TRBJ1-2 TRBV21-1 . . TGTGCCAGCAGCAACAGGGAGTTGGTCTATGGCTACACCTTC CASSNRELVYGYTF
TRBJ2-2 TRBV3-1/TRBV3-2 . few TGTGCCAGCAGCCCCCTACAAGGGAAGAACACCGGGGAGCTGTTTTTT CASSPLQGKNTGELFF
TRBJ1-1 TRBV6-1 . . TGTGCCAGCAGTGTTAGTATCGGGCAGCTGGTGAACACTGAAGCTTTCTTT CASSVSIGQLVNTEAFF
TRBJ2-7 TRBV5-1 . . TGCGCCAGCAGCTTGAAGGGGACCCCTACTTTGCAGCAGTACTTC CASSLKGTPTLQQYF
TRBJ2-3 TRBV9 . . TGTGCCAGCAGCAAGGGACCATTGGGCACAGATACGCAGTATTTT CASSKGPLGTDTQYF